These T cell receptor beta chains were read from a single sample in a study of T cells in Graves' hyperthyroidism and ophthalmopathy. TCRdb recomputed calls from the multiplex PCR reads with MiXCR, one row per CDR3 protein. The table has 350,000 to 450,000 distinct CDR3 sequences, around 15% seen once; the top ten hold approximately 27%. Sequenced: blood. These receptors were collected from a man in his fifties with Graves' ophthalmopathy. Both conserved end residues are part of each CDR3. D genes are given only for firm matches. Not all rows give a size; the values are once, few, many and, for expanded clones, a class.

many	TRBV28	.	TRBJ2-7	CASSPGGPVGTYEQYF	TGTGCCAGCAGTCCCGGAGGGCCCGTTGGGACCTACGAGCAGTACTTC
many	TRBV30	TRBD1	TRBJ1-2	CAWRGKTGGNYGYTF	TGTGCCTGGAGAGGCAAGACAGGGGGCAACTATGGCTACACCTTC
.	TRBV24-1	TRBD2	TRBJ2-1	CATSGPSGRRYNEQFF	TGTGCCACCAGTGGACCTAGCGGAAGGAGGTACAATGAGCAGTTCTTC
many	TRBV27	.	TRBJ2-7	CASSGAGNREQYF	TGTGCCAGCAGTGGGGCAGGTAATCGCGAGCAGTACTTC
many	TRBV20-1	.	TRBJ2-7	CSARDLGPGDDEQYF	TGCAGTGCTAGAGATCTGGGGCCGGGAGATGACGAGCAGTACTTC
many	TRBV12-3/TRBV12-4	.	TRBJ1-3	CASTPVGNTIYF	TGTGCCAGCACCCCCGTGGGAAACACCATATATTTT
many	TRBV14	TRBD1	TRBJ2-1	CASSGTERVYNEQFF	TGTGCCAGCAGCGGGACAGAGAGAGTCTACAATGAGCAGTTCTTC
many	TRBV20-1	.	TRBJ2-3	CSATRGIAPDTQYF	TGCAGTGCTACCCGGGGCATCGCTCCAGATACGCAGTATTTT
many	TRBV5-1	TRBD2	TRBJ2-7	CASSPLAAGNGEQYF	TGCGCCAGCAGCCCCCTAGCGGCCGGAAACGGCGAGCAGTACTTC
.	TRBV28	.	TRBJ1-6	CASSRRDWNSPLHF	TGTGCCAGCAGCCGCCGGGACTGGAATTCACCCCTCCACTTT
few	TRBV6-2/TRBV6-3	TRBD1	TRBJ1-5	CASKNQGARQPQHF	TGTGCCAGCAAAAACCAGGGGGCTCGTCAGCCCCAGCATTTT
.	TRBV20-1	.	TRBJ2-7	CSARDWLLKWEQYF	TGCAGTGCTAGAGATTGGCTCCTCAAGTGGGAGCAGTACTTC
.	TRBV6-2/TRBV6-3	.	TRBJ1-5	CASSFVIGRGDSNQPQHF	TGTGCCAGCAGTTTCGTGATCGGCAGGGGCGATAGCAATCAGCCCCAGCATTTT
many	TRBV11-2	TRBD1	TRBJ2-6	CASSPRGDRVDGANVLTF	TGTGCCAGCAGCCCCCGGGGGGACAGGGTAGATGGGGCCAACGTCCTGACTTTC
.	TRBV7-2	.	TRBJ2-6	CASSQGRGAGANVLTF	TGTGCCAGCAGCCAAGGCAGGGGGGCTGGGGCCAACGTCCTGACTTTC
many	TRBV4-1	.	TRBJ2-3	CASSQQPAGSTDTQYF	TGCGCCAGCAGCCAACAGCCGGCGGGCAGCACAGATACGCAGTATTTT
many	TRBV20-1	.	TRBJ1-5	CSASQQGSQPQHF	TGCAGTGCTAGCCAACAGGGAAGTCAGCCCCAGCATTTT
.	TRBV20-1	.	TRBJ2-3	CSASDMRDRTDTQYF	TGCAGTGCTAGTGATATGCGGGACCGCACAGATACGCAGTATTTT
many	TRBV27	.	TRBJ1-4	CASLETPEKLFF	TGTGCCAGCCTGGAGACACCCGAAAAACTGTTTTTT
many	TRBV6-5	.	TRBJ1-1	CASSWGGTTEAFF	TGTGCCAGCAGTTGGGGGGGCACCACTGAAGCTTTCTTT
many	TRBV7-8	.	TRBJ2-4	CASTRGQWGDIQYF	TGTGCCAGCACAAGGGGGCAGTGGGGGGACATTCAGTACTTC
many	TRBV9	TRBD2	TRBJ2-5	CASSVEGTRGAQYF	TGTGCCAGCAGCGTAGAAGGAACCCGGGGGGCCCAGTACTTC